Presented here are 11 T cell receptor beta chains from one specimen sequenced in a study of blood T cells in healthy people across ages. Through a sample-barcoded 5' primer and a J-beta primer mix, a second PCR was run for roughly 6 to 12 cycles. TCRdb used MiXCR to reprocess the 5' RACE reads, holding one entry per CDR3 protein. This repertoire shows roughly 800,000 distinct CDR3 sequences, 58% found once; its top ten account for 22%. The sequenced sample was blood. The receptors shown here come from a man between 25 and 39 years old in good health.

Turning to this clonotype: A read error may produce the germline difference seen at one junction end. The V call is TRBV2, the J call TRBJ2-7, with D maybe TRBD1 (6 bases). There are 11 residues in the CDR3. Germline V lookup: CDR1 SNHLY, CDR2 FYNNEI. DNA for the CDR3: TGCGCCAGCAGTGACACAGGGAGGCAGTACTTC. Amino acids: CASSDTGRQYF.

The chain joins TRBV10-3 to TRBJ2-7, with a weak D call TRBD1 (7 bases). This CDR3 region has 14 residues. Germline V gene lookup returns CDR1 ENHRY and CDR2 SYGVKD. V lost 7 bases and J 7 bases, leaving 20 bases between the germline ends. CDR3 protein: CAITPDRLAGEQYF. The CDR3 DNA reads TGTGCCATCACTCCGGACAGGCTCGCGGGGGAGCAGTACTTC.

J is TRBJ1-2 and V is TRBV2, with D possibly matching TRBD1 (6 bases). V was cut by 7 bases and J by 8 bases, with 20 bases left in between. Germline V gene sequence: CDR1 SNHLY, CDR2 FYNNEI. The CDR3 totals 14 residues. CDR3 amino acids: CASMPGATPWGYTF. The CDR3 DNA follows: TGTGCCAGCATGCCGGGGGCGACTCCCTGGGGCTACACCTTC. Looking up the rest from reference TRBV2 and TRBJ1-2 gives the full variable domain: EPEVTQTPSHQVTQMGQEVILRCVPISNHLYFYWYRQILGQKVEFLVSFYNNEISEKSEIFDDQFSVERPDGSNFTLKIRSTKLEDSAMYFCASMPGATPWGYTFGSGTRLTVV.

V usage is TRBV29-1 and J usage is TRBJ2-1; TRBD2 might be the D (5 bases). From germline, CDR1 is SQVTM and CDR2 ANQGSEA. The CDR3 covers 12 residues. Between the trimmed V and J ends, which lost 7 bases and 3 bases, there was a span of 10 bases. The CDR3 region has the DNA TGCAGCGGTGGAGGCAACTACAATGAGCAGTTCTTC. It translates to CSGGGNYNEQFF.

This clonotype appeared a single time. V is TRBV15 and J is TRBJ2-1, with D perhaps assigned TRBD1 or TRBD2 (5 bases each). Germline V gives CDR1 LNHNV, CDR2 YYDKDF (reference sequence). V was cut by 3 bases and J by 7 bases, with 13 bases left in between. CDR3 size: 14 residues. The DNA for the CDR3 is TGTGCCACCAGCAGGCAGAGAGGGGAGAATGAGCAGTTCTTC. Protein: CATSRQRGENEQFF.

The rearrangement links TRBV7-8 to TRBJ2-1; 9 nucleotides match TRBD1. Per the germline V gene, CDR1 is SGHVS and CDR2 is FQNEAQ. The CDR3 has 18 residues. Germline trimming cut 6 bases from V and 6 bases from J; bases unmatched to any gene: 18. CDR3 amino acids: CASSHPGQGGMPLNEQFF. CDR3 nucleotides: TGTGCCAGCAGTCATCCGGGACAGGGAGGTATGCCCCTCAATGAGCAGTTCTTC. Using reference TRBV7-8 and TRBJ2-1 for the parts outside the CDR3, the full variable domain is GAGVSQSPRYKVAKRGQDVALRCDPISGHVSLFWYQQALGQGPEFLTYFQNEAQLDKSGLPSDRFFAERPEGSVSTLKIQRTQQEDSAVYLCASSHPGQGGMPLNEQFFGPGTRLTVL.

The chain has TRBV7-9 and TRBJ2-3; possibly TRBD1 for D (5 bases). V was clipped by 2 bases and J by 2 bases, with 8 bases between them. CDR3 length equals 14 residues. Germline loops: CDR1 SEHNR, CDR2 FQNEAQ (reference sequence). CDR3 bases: TGTGCCAGCAGCTTAACGACAGACACAGATACGCAGTATTTT. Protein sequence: CASSLTTDTDTQYF.

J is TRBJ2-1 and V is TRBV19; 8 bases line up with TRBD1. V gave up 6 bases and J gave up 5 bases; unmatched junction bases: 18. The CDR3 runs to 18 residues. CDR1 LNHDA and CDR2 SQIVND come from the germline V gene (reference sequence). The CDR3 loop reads CASSPLPTGGRGDNEQFF. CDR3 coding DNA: TGTGCCAGTAGCCCCCTCCCAACAGGGGGACGGGGAGACAATGAGCAGTTCTTC.

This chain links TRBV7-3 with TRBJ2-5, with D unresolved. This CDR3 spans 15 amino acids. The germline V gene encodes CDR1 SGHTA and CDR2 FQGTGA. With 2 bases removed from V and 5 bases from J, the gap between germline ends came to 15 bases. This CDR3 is CASSLAGASVETQYF. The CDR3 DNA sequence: TGTGCCAGCAGCTTAGCTGGAGCCAGCGTGGAGACCCAGTACTTC.

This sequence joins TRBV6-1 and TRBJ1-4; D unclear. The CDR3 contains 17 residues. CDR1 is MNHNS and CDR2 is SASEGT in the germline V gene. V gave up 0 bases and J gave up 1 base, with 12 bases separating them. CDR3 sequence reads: CASSEAPVGRTNEKLFF. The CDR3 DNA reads TGTGCCAGCAGTGAAGCGCCGGTAGGGCGAACTAATGAAAAACTGTTTTTT.

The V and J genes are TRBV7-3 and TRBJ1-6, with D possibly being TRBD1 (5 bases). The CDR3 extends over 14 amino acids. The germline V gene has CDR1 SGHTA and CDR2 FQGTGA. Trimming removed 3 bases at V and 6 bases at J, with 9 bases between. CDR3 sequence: CASSLTVTNSPLHF. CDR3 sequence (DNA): TGTGCCAGCAGCTTGACAGTTACTAATTCACCCCTCCACTTT.